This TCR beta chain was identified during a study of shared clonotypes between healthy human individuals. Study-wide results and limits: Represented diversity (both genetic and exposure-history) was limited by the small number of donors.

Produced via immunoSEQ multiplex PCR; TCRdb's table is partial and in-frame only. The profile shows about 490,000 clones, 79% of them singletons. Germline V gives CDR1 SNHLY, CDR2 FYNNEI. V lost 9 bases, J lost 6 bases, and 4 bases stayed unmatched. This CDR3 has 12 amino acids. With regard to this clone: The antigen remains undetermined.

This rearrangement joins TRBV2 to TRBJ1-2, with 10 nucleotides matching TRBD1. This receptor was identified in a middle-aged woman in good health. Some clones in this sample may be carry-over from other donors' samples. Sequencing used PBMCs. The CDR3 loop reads CARRTGGDGYTF. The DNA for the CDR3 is TGTGCCAGGCGGACAGGGGGAGATGGCTACACCTTC. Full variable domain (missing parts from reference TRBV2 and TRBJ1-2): EPEVTQTPSHQVTQMGQEVILRCVPISNHLYFYWYRQILGQKVEFLVSFYNNEISEKSEIFDDQFSVERPDGSNFTLKIRSTKLEDSAMYFCARRTGGDGYTFGSGTRLTVV.